This passage covers 12 T cell receptor beta chains from one sample sequenced in a study of CD8 T cells in ankylosing spondylitis. TCRdb itself ran the 5' RACE reads through MiXCR, one entry per CDR3 protein. The data contain 700,000 or so distinct CDR3 sequences, 15% to 20% of them seen just once; the ten biggest clones take up roughly a fifth. Findings of the study overall: A motif of eight highly homologous TCR beta variants was seen as apparently characteristic of ankylosing spondylitis blood.

Their recognized antigens are unknown. The material sequenced was blood, either unsorted or a sorted T cell fraction (not recorded which). Receptors were obtained from a male donor with ankylosing spondylitis.

V and J are TRBV6-1 and TRBJ2-7; 7 nucleotides line up with TRBD1. The CDR3 has 14 residues. Germline assignment: CDR1 MNHNS and CDR2 SASEGT. Trimming at V came to 6 bases and at J to 2 bases, leaving 7 bases not matched to a gene. The CDR3 spells CASRGTATTYEQYF. The CDR3 bases are TGTGCCAGCAGGGGGACAGCCACAACCTACGAGCAGTACTTC.

The table lists this clonotype with a few counts. The genes are TRBV5-1 and TRBJ2-2; 13 positions agree with TRBD2. Germline CDR1 is SGHRS and CDR2 is YFSETQ. The V and J ends lost 4 bases and 4 bases, in that order; junction bases with no gene match: 4. The CDR3 spans 16 residues. The CDR3 is CASSGGLAGFTGELFF. The CDR3 DNA is TGCGCCAGCAGCGGGGGACTAGCGGGATTCACCGGGGAGCTGTTTTTT.

This clonotype was detected many times. V is TRBV20-1 and J is TRBJ2-5, with unresolved D. CDR3 length: 11 residues. Germline V gene lookup returns CDR1 DFQATT and CDR2 SNEGSKA (reference sequence). V was cut by 6 bases and J by 9 bases, with 14 bases left in between. In nucleotides, the CDR3 is TGCAGTGCCCCGGATAGGGCTGCCCAGTACTTC. This sequence encodes CSAPDRAAQYF.

The chain uses TRBV4-2 and TRBJ2-2; D is unclear. The CDR3 runs to 16 residues. V shed 0 bases and J shed 6 bases, with 14 bases lying between them. Germline V gives CDR1 LGHNA, CDR2 YNFKEQ. The CDR3 coding sequence is TGTGCCAGCAGCCAAGATAGGCCCAGCAACGCCGGGGAGCTGTTTTTT. Encoded protein: CASSQDRPSNAGELFF.

Only a few counts were recorded for this clonotype. This CDR3 reads CASSRWEGSSTEAFF. In DNA, the CDR3 is TGTGCCAGCAGTCGATGGGAGGGGAGTAGCACTGAAGCTTTCTTT. V and J are TRBV27 and TRBJ1-1, with TRBD1 as a possible D gene (5 bases). From germline, CDR1 is MNHEY and CDR2 SMNVEV (reference sequence). V was trimmed by 5 bases and J by 4 bases, leaving 17 bases between them. This CDR3 has 15 residues.

This clonotype came up a few times. The chain is built from TRBV20-1 and TRBJ2-7, with 10 bases aligning to TRBD1. V shed 6 bases and J 5 bases; nucleotides not matched to a gene: 7. Germline values: CDR1 DFQATT, CDR2 SNEGSKA (reference sequence). The CDR3 length is 13 residues. The CDR3 loop is CSADRGKFDEQYF. The CDR3, as DNA: TGCAGTGCGGACAGGGGGAAATTCGACGAGCAGTACTTC.

This clonotype was recorded a few times. The V and J genes are TRBV11-2 and TRBJ2-5; D perhaps matches TRBD1 (7 bases). This CDR3 has 16 residues. V lost 5 bases and J 3 bases, leaving 19 bases between the germline ends. Germline CDR1 SGHAT, CDR2 FQNNGV. The CDR3 coding sequence is TGTGCCAGCAGCGATGGGCGACAGGGACTTAAAGAGACCCAGTACTTC. Amino acid sequence: CASSDGRQGLKETQYF.

The chain is built from TRBV19 and TRBJ2-4, with 8 bases that match TRBD1. Unmatched junction bases numbered 3, after V lost 5 bases and J lost 3 bases. The V gene's germline CDR1 is LNHDA and CDR2 SQIVND (reference sequence). The CDR3 covers 14 residues. CDR3 coding DNA: TGTGCCAGTAGTCAGGGGGCCGACAAAAACATTCAGTACTTC. It translates to CASSQGADKNIQYF.

This rearrangement joins TRBV29-1 to TRBJ2-2, with D unclear. Germline lookup yields CDR1 SQVTM and CDR2 ANQGSEA. The germline V and J ends were trimmed by 4 bases and 5 bases, with 8 bases remaining between them. CDR3 length equals 12 residues. The CDR3 coding sequence is TGCAGCGTTGGTTGGGTTACCGGGGAGCTGTTTTTT. Encoded protein: CSVGWVTGELFF.

Only a few counts were recorded for this clonotype. The V call is TRBV29-1, the J call TRBJ2-7; no reliable D call. In germline, CDR1 is SQVTM, CDR2 ANQGSEA. CDR3 size: 11 residues. Trimming stripped 7 bases from V and 2 bases from J, with 9 bases between. CDR3 DNA: TGCAGCGCTGGCTCGGCCTACGAGCAGTACTTC. It translates to CSAGSAYEQYF.

This rearrangement joins TRBV29-1 to TRBJ1-2, with D possibly matching TRBD1 (5 bases). V dropped 3 bases and J dropped 8 bases, with 22 bases sitting between them. The CDR3 has 15 residues. The V gene's germline CDR1 is SQVTM and CDR2 ANQGSEA. In DNA, the CDR3 is TGCAGCGTTGACCCCCCCGGGGGTTCCCGGGCCGGCTACACCTTC. It translates to CSVDPPGGSRAGYTF.

This clonotype has only a few counts. The chain links TRBV2 to TRBJ2-5; 9 bases match TRBD1. The V gene's germline CDR1 is SNHLY and CDR2 FYNNEI. With 1 base clipped from V and 2 bases from J, the junction kept 2 bases outside the gene matches. This CDR3 is built from 15 residues. In nucleotides, the CDR3 is TGTGCCAGCAGTGAAGAGGGACAGGGACAAGAGACCCAGTACTTC. This codes for CASSEEGQGQETQYF.